This T cell receptor beta chain was profiled in a study of response to subunit inactivated influenza vaccine. TCRdb redid the calling of the RT-PCR reads with MiXCR, one entry per CDR3 protein. The table shows about 540,000 distinct CDR3 sequences, with 20% to 25% occurring only once. Germline values: CDR1 SQVTM, CDR2 ANQGSEA. V lost 4 bases, J lost 4 bases, and 5 bases stayed unmatched. This CDR3 spans 13 amino acids. This same sample was also part of a study on T cells expressing NK-cell markers. Per that study: Making the TCR beta cDNA relied on 5'RACE template switching with UMIs. Cells sorted as CD3+CD56+NKG2C+, CD3+CD56+NKG2C- and CD3+CD56-NKG2C+ T cells supplied the TCR beta repertoires. Topping the CD3+CD56-NKG2C+ fraction as well were these clonotypes, in a handful of donors.

This chain links TRBV29-1 with TRBJ2-5; 8 bases are shared with TRBD1. The sequence derives from a man in his forties or fifties who received an inactivated influenza vaccine. The source was CD4+ T cells sorted from PBMCs, collected 11 to 12 days after vaccination. The CDR3 is CSVVTGASETQYF. CDR3 DNA sequence: TGCAGCGTTGTGACAGGGGCGTCAGAGACCCAGTACTTC.